The 27 T cell receptor beta chains in this list originate from one sample, sequenced in a study of T cells in Graves' hyperthyroidism and ophthalmopathy. The CDR3 regions of TCR beta were amplified from RNA transcripts. Primed by the HTBI set, a first-round RT-PCR was run on the TCR CDR3. TCRdb passed the multiplex PCR reads through MiXCR, listing each CDR3 protein once. The sample records roughly 280,000 distinct CDR3 sequences, about a sixth being singletons. Source material: blood. These receptors originate from a woman in her sixties or seventies with Graves' ophthalmopathy.

V and J are TRBV7-2 and TRBJ2-1, with TRBD1 as a possible D gene (6 bases). With 7 bases removed from V and 3 bases from J, the gap between germline ends came to 22 bases. Germline CDR1 and CDR2: SGHTA and FQGNSA. The length of the CDR3 is 17 residues. DNA for the CDR3: TGTGCCAGCACCTTCCTACTCCTCCGGGACAACTACAATGAGCAGTTCTTC. Amino acids: CASTFLLLRDNYNEQFF.

Concerning this clonotype: This may stem from a read error, because a much larger clone lies one nucleotide away. The chain couples TRBV12-3 or TRBV12-4 to TRBJ1-1, with a weak D call TRBD1 (5 bases). This CDR3 is 15 amino acids long. The CDR3 reads CASSDDDRLNTEALF. CDR3 bases: TGTGCCAGCAGTGATGACGACAGACTGAACACTGAAGCTCTCTTT.

This clonotype was seen ten or more times. The chain uses TRBV12-3 or TRBV12-4 and TRBJ1-1; D not certain. CDR3 length equals 14 residues. The germline V and J ends were trimmed by 0 bases and 4 bases, with 9 bases remaining between them. The CDR3 nucleotides read TGTGCCAGCAGTTTAGCGCTTGGGTTCACTGAAGCTTTCTTT. This encodes CASSLALGFTEAFF.

This clonotype was recorded many times. The V and J genes are TRBV7-9 and TRBJ2-2, with 10 bases that match TRBD1. Germline V lookup: CDR1 SEHNR, CDR2 FQNEAQ (reference sequence). Trimming cost V 5 bases and J 7 bases; bases outside gene matches: 16. This CDR3 has 18 amino acids. The CDR3 reads CASSPGTGAPRAGGELFF. The CDR3 DNA follows: TGTGCCAGCAGCCCCGGGACAGGGGCCCCCCGAGCAGGCGGGGAGCTGTTTTTT.

The rearrangement uses TRBV18 and TRBJ1-2, with D perhaps matching TRBD1 (5 bases). With 0 bases removed from V and 6 bases from J, the gap between germline ends came to 14 bases. The CDR3 is 15 residues long. Germline-derived CDR1 and CDR2 are KGHSH and LQKENI. CDR3 DNA sequence: TGTGCCAGCTCACCACCGGGCTATCAGGGTCATGGCTACACCTTC. Its protein product is CASSPPGYQGHGYTF.

This clonotype was observed many times. This chain connects TRBV6-1 to TRBJ2-7; D tentatively reads TRBD1 or TRBD2 (6 bases each). The CDR3 has 13 residues. Trimming stripped 7 bases from V and 6 bases from J, with 16 bases between. Germline CDR1 and CDR2: MNHNS and SASEGT. The DNA of the CDR3 is TGTGCCAGCACCCTCCTACAGGGAGGCGAGCAGTACTTC. Its protein product is CASTLLQGGEQYF.

This clonotype occurred a few times. The chain carries TRBV28 and TRBJ1-6, with 7 bases fitting TRBD1. CDR3 length equals 15 residues. The trim removed 3 bases at V and 11 bases at J, leaving 10 bases unmatched. Looked up from germline, CDR1 is MDHEN and CDR2 is SYDVKM. The chain's CDR3 is CASSLYRGILAPLHF. CDR3 in DNA: TGTGCCAGCAGTTTGTACAGGGGTATTTTGGCACCCCTCCACTTT.

This clonotype was seen at least ten times. V gene TRBV2 combines with J gene TRBJ2-3, with a possible D match to TRBD1 (6 bases). This CDR3 has 17 residues. V shed 0 bases and J shed 4 bases, with 17 bases lying between them. The germline CDR1 and CDR2 sequences are SNHLY and FYNNEI. The CDR3 spells CASSEARAGVLPDTQYF. In nucleotides, the CDR3 is TGTGCCAGCAGTGAAGCGCGGGCAGGGGTCCTCCCAGATACGCAGTATTTT.

This clonotype was recorded at least ten times. This sequence joins TRBV7-2 and TRBJ2-7; TRBD1 matches 8 bases. Per the germline V gene, CDR1 is SGHTA and CDR2 is FQGNSA. The V and J ends lost 5 bases and 0 bases, in that order; junction bases with no gene match: 9. This CDR3 is 16 amino acids long. The CDR3 DNA follows: TGTGCCAGCAGCAAAATGGCCGGGACAGGCTCCTACGAGCAGTACTTC. Its protein is CASSKMAGTGSYEQYF.

This sequence joins TRBV28 and TRBJ2-4; TRBD2 matches 7 bases. Losses at the gene ends were 6 bases for V and 3 bases for J; bases not matched to a gene: 11. The CDR3 has 16 amino acids. CDR1 MDHEN and CDR2 SYDVKM come from the germline V gene. This chain's CDR3 is CASRTLSAGNKNIQYF. The CDR3 DNA follows: TGTGCCAGCAGGACGCTCTCAGCGGGAAACAAAAACATTCAGTACTTC.

The CDR3 is CASSSQTNSNTEAFF. The CDR3 DNA sequence: TGTGCCAGCAGCTCTCAGACAAACTCGAACACTGAAGCTTTCTTT. V and J are TRBV5-4 and TRBJ1-1; D is uncertain. Germline V gene lookup returns CDR1 SGHNT and CDR2 YYREEE (reference sequence). The ends were cut back, 3 bases at V and 1 base at J, with 13 bases in the middle. The CDR3 has 15 residues. The entire variable domain, with the rest obtained from reference TRBV5-4 and TRBJ1-1, is as follows: ETGVTQSPTHLIKTRGQQVTLRCSSQSGHNTVSWYQQALGQGPQFIFQYYREEENGRGNFPPRFSGLQFPNYSSELNVNALELDDSALYLCASSSQTNSNTEAFFGQGTRLTVV.

This clonotype was seen repeatedly, ten times or more. The chain uses TRBV6-2 or TRBV6-3 and TRBJ1-2, with 8 bases aligning to TRBD1. This CDR3 spans 13 amino acids. V was pared by 7 bases and J by 2 bases, with 3 bases of the junction left unmatched. The V gene's germline CDR1 is MNHEY and CDR2 SVGEGT. The CDR3: CASIGDRNYGYTF. Written as DNA, the CDR3 is TGTGCCAGCATCGGGGACAGGAACTATGGCTACACCTTC.

The table lists this clonotype with a few counts. DNA of the CDR3: TGTGCCAGCAGTTCGCCCGCTCTCAGAGGGGGTGAAGCTTTCTTT. This translates into CASSSPALRGGEAFF. V is TRBV28 and J is TRBJ1-1, with D possibly TRBD1 on 6 matching bases. The CDR3 is 15 residues long. Germline-derived CDR1 and CDR2 are MDHEN and SYDVKM. Trimming removed 4 bases at V and 7 bases at J, with 19 bases between.

There are many counts of this clonotype. V gene TRBV29-1 combines with J gene TRBJ1-1; 8 bases are a match to TRBD1. The CDR3 contains 13 residues. CDR1 SQVTM and CDR2 ANQGSEA come from the germline V gene. V shed 7 bases, J shed 4 bases, and the junction held 8 bases outside the gene matches. For the CDR3, the DNA is TGCAGCGGCGGACAGGGAGTGCGCACTGAAGCTTTCTTT. It yields the protein CSGGQGVRTEAFF.

This clonotype was recorded at least ten times. The chain couples TRBV6-1 to TRBJ2-1; D is possibly TRBD1 (6 bases). V was clipped by 6 bases and J by 9 bases, with 15 bases between them. Germline CDR1 and CDR2: MNHNS and SASEGT. The length of the CDR3 is 13 residues. DNA for the CDR3: TGTGCCAGCAGAGGTACAGGGAGAGGTGAGCAGTTCTTC. Translated, it gives CASRGTGRGEQFF.

The sample holds many counts of this clonotype. Written as DNA, the CDR3 is TGTGCCAGCAGTCCGGGACAGAGGAGCTCCTACGAGCAGTACTTC. The encoded protein is CASSPGQRSSYEQYF. The chain recombines TRBV6-1 with TRBJ2-7; TRBD1 matches at 7 bases. Germline CDR1 is MNHNS and CDR2 is SASEGT. The CDR3 runs to 15 residues. J gave up 0 bases and V 5 bases, and 7 bases lay outside the gene matches.

Ten or more counts support this clonotype. This chain joins TRBV27 and TRBJ2-2; 9 nucleotides agree with TRBD1. V gave up 4 bases and J gave up 7 bases; unmatched junction bases: 13. Germline lookup yields CDR1 MNHEY and CDR2 SMNVEV (reference sequence). The CDR3 contains 17 residues. CDR3 loop: CASSSTGTGMFYGELFF. DNA of the CDR3: TGTGCCAGCAGTTCTACCGGGACAGGGATGTTTTACGGGGAGCTGTTTTTT.

In this sample, this clonotype turned up a few times. The rearrangement uses TRBV19 and TRBJ1-1; D gene unclear. Germline V gives CDR1 LNHDA, CDR2 SQIVND (reference sequence). The length of the CDR3 is 14 residues. The V and J ends lost 3 bases and 5 bases respectively, with 13 bases between them. CDR3 sequence (DNA): TGTGCCAGTAGTATCGGGGATGCGGGAACTGAAGCTTTCTTT. Translating it yields CASSIGDAGTEAFF. The variable domain in full, with the rest retrieved from reference TRBV19 and TRBJ1-1, is DGGITQSPKYLFRKEGQNVTLSCEQNLNHDAMYWYRQDPGQGLRLIYYSQIVNDFQKGDIAEGYSVSREKKESFPLTVTSAQKNPTAFYLCASSIGDAGTEAFFGQGTRLTVV.

This clonotype was found many times. The V and J genes are TRBV7-9 and TRBJ1-6; D is ambiguous. Looked up from germline, CDR1 is SEHNR and CDR2 is FQNEAQ (reference sequence). V was clipped by 5 bases and J by 10 bases, with 12 bases between them. The CDR3 extends over 13 amino acids. The CDR3 loop reads CASSRRERSPLHF. The CDR3 nucleotides read TGTGCCAGCAGCCGCCGGGAGAGGTCACCCCTCCACTTT.

The chain combines TRBV6-1 with TRBJ2-1, with D hard to call. The CDR3 is 15 amino acids. Trimming removed 7 bases from V and 4 bases from J, with 17 bases in between. Germline V CDR1 and CDR2: MNHNS, SASEGT. CDR3 in amino acids: CASTQRRAPYNEQFF. The DNA of the CDR3 is TGTGCCAGCACTCAGAGACGGGCTCCGTACAATGAGCAGTTCTTC.

This clonotype was seen a few times. This chain joins TRBV4-3 and TRBJ1-2; 9 bases line up with TRBD1. The CDR3 has 12 residues. Germline V gene sequence: CDR1 LGHNA, CDR2 YSLEER. Losses at the gene ends were 10 bases for V and 7 bases for J; bases not matched to a gene: 7. The CDR3 DNA is TGCGCCACCCGACAGGGGGTCATTGGCTACACCTTC. The encoded protein is CATRQGVIGYTF.

In its sample, this clonotype was seen many times. The chain has TRBV11-2 and TRBJ1-2; 7 nucleotides line up with TRBD1. Germline CDR1 is SGHAT and CDR2 is FQNNGV. V lost 1 base to trimming and J lost 4 bases; unmatched junction nucleotides: 0. This CDR3 comprises 13 residues. In DNA, the CDR3 is TGTGCCAGCAGCTTAGCAGGGGGCTATGGCTACACCTTC. Protein sequence: CASSLAGGYGYTF.

This clonotype has a count of ten or more. This rearrangement joins TRBV6-1 to TRBJ1-1; 10 positions agree with TRBD1. The CDR3 has 17 amino acids. J lost 0 bases, V lost 2 bases, and 6 bases had no gene match. The V gene's germline CDR1 is MNHNS and CDR2 SASEGT. CDR3: CASSERTGGPLNTEAFF. The CDR3 region has the DNA TGTGCCAGCAGTGAAAGGACAGGGGGTCCTTTGAACACTGAAGCTTTCTTT.

This clonotype was recorded at least ten times. This chain joins TRBV12-3 or TRBV12-4 and TRBJ2-3; D gene unclear. V lost 4 bases and J lost 1, with 6 bases in between. This CDR3 is built from 13 residues. The CDR3 region is CASSSARTDTQYF. DNA of the CDR3: TGTGCCAGCAGTTCGGCCCGCACAGATACGCAGTATTTT.

CDR3 DNA: TGTGCCTGGAGTGAGGGACAGAGCTATGGCTACACCTTC. As protein: CAWSEGQSYGYTF. The chain combines TRBV30 with TRBJ1-2; 7 bases are a match to TRBD1. V was pared by 1 base and J by 4 bases, with 3 bases of the junction left unmatched. The CDR3 extends over 13 amino acids. CDR1 and CDR2 (germline): GTSNPN, SVGIG (reference sequence).

Points on this clonotype: Sequence at one end of the junction differs from germline and may be a read error. The chain recombines TRBV3-1 with TRBJ1-4, with D possibly matching TRBD1 (5 bases). The CDR3 sequence is 16 residues long. In germline, CDR1 is LGHDT, CDR2 YNNKEL (reference sequence). CDR3 sequence: CDSSQDLGTGAEKLFF. The CDR3 nucleotides are TGTGACAGCAGCCAAGATCTTGGGACCGGGGCTGAAAAACTGTTTTTT.

There are many counts of this clonotype. This chain joins TRBV7-8 and TRBJ2-7; D perhaps matches TRBD1 (5 bases). Trimming shortened V by 2 bases and J by 0 bases, and 11 bases separated the two germline ends. The CDR3 length is 15 residues. The V gene's germline CDR1 is SGHVS and CDR2 FQNEAQ. This CDR3 is CASSLTGLSSYEQYF. Written as DNA, the CDR3 is TGTGCCAGCAGCTTAACAGGTCTTAGCTCCTACGAGCAGTACTTC.